The clone carrying this T cell receptor beta chain was observed a few times. Time point denoted: pre-sensitization, week 0. As for treatment: therapeutic diphenylcyclopropenone sensitization with weekly scalp DPC. Those who donated were patients with alopecia, 18 to 70 years of age, and suitable for DPC. The study extracted total RNA from unfractionated whole blood. The record originates from a study of human T cells and chemical hapten exposure. At the level of the study: A mostly female patient group had alopecia areata, totalis or universalis. How much TCR each sample yielded varied, mostly because pooled library volumes differed slightly.

The CDR3 runs to 15 residues. Looked up from germline, CDR1 is SGHDT and CDR2 is YYEEEE. Trimming removed 0 bases at V and 3 bases at J, with 13 bases between. TCRdb re-analysed the RACE reads in MiXCR, keeping a single row per CDR3 protein. The sample shows around 260,000 distinct CDR3 sequences, 8.6% of them seen only once. This material consisted of whole blood, taken in connection with sensitization to the hapten diphenylcyclopropenone (DPC). The gene calls are TRBV5-6 and TRBJ2-7, with a weak D call TRBD1 (6 bases). This sequence was found in a woman in her thirties or forties with alopecia areata. Some clones in this sample may be carry-over from other donors' samples. CDR3 sequence reads: CASSLGTDTYYEQYF. CDR3 nucleotides: TGTGCCAGCAGCTTGGGGACAGACACCTACTACGAGCAGTACTTC.